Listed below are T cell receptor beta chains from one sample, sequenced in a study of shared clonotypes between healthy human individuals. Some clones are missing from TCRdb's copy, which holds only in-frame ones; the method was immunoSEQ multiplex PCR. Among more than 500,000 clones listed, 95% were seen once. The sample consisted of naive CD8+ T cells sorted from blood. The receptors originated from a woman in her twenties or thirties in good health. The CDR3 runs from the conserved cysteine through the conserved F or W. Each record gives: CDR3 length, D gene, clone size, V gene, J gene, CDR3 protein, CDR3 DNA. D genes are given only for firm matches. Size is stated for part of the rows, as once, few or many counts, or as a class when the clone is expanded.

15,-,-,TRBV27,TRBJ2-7,CASSTPTDGDYEQYF,TGTGCCAGCAGTACCCCGACAGACGGAGACTACGAGCAGTACTTC
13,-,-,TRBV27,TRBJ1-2,CASSFSLQDGYTF,TGTGCCAGCAGTTTTTCTCTCCAGGATGGCTACACCTTC
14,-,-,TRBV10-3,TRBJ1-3,CAVSVAGAGNTIYF,TGTGCCGTCAGCGTGGCGGGAGCTGGAAACACCATATATTTT
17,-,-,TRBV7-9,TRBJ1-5,CASSSVPLDHPGQPQHF,TGTGCCAGCAGCTCCGTCCCCCTGGACCACCCGGGGCAGCCCCAGCATTTT
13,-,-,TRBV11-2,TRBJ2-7,CASRPTDSYEQYF,TGTGCCAGCAGACCAACGGATTCCTACGAGCAGTACTTC
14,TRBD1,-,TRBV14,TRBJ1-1,CASSLGQGGTEAFF,TGTGCCAGCAGCTTGGGACAGGGGGGAACTGAAGCTTTCTTT
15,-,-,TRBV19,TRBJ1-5,CASSDSPGLNQPQHF,TGTGCCAGTAGTGACTCTCCAGGGCTCAATCAGCCCCAGCATTTT
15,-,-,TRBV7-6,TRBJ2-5,CASSHEQGSQETQYF,TGTGCCAGCAGCCATGAACAGGGATCCCAAGAGACCCAGTACTTC
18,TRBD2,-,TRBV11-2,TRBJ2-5,CASSPRTSGRPGQETQYF,TGTGCCAGCAGCCCTCGGACTAGCGGGAGGCCGGGACAAGAGACCCAGTACTTC
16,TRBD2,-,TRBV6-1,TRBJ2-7,CASSVSGPGGRYEQYF,TGTGCCAGCAGTGTTAGCGGGCCCGGCGGACGGTACGAGCAGTACTTC
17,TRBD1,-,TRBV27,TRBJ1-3,CASSPSQGEASGNTIYF,TGTGCCAGCTCACCTTCCCAGGGGGAAGCCTCTGGAAACACCATATATTTT
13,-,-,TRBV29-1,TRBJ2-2,CSVDKQGTGELFF,TGCAGCGTTGACAAACAGGGCACCGGGGAGCTGTTTTTT
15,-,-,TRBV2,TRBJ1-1,CASSDEGHSNTKAFF,TGTGCCAGCAGTGACGAAGGACATTCGAACACTAAAGCTTTCTTT
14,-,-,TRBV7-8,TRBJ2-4,CASSLNGVKNIQYF,TGTGCCAGCAGCTTAAACGGGGTTAAAAACATTCAGTACTTC
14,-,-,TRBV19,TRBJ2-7,CASRAHGQIYEQYF,TGTGCCAGTAGGGCTCACGGACAGATCTACGAGCAGTACTTC
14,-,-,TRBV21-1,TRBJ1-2,CASSPTVINYGYTF,TGTGCCAGCAGTCCAACAGTTATTAACTATGGCTACACCTTC
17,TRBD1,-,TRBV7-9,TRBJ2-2,CASSRPGTGGFTGELFF,TGTGCCAGCAGCCGACCCGGGACAGGGGGGTTTACCGGGGAGCTGTTTTTT
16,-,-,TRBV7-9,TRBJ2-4,CASSPKGAPGGNIQYF,TGTGCCAGCAGCCCAAAGGGGGCCCCCGGGGGTAACATTCAGTACTTC
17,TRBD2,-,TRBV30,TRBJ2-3,CAWSVDGLAGVGDTQYF,TGTGCCTGGAGTGTCGACGGGCTAGCGGGAGTGGGAGATACGCAGTATTTT
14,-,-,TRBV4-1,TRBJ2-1,CASSPTGTYNEQFF,TGCGCCAGCAGCCCAACCGGTACCTACAATGAGCAGTTCTTC
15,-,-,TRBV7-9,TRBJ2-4,CASSLGADMKNIQYF,TGTGCCAGCAGCTTAGGGGCAGATATGAAAAACATTCAGTACTTC
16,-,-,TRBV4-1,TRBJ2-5,CASSQEFGTPQETQYF,TGCGCCAGCAGCCAAGAATTCGGGACGCCCCAAGAGACCCAGTACTTC
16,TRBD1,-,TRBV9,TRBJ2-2,CASSVATGTGAGELFF,TGTGCCAGCAGCGTAGCTACGGGGACAGGGGCCGGGGAGCTGTTTTTT
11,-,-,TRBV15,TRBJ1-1,CATSGDYEAFF,TGTGCCACCTCAGGAGACTATGAAGCTTTCTTT
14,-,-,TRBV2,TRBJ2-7,CASSPVGSSYEQYF,TGTGCCAGCAGTCCTGTGGGCAGCTCCTACGAGCAGTACTTC
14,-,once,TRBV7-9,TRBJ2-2,CASKSSGRAGELFF,TGTGCCAGCAAGTCCTCCGGTCGGGCCGGGGAGCTGTTTTTT
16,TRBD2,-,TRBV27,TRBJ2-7,CASWGIGTSTSYEQYF,TGTGCCAGCTGGGGGATCGGGACTAGTACGTCCTACGAGCAGTACTTC
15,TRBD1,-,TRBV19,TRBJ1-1,CASNDKGQGEGEAFF,TGTGCCAGTAATGATAAGGGACAGGGGGAAGGTGAAGCTTTCTTT
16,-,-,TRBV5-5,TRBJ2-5,CASSDGDGLTIETQYF,TGTGCCAGCAGCGACGGGGACGGACTGACGATAGAGACCCAGTACTTC
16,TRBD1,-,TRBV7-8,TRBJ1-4,CASSFRSQGLNEKLFF,TGTGCCAGCAGCTTCCGTTCACAGGGGCTGAATGAAAAACTGTTTTTT
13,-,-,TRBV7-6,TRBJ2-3,CASSPGGTDTQYF,TGTGCCAGCAGCCCAGGGGGCACAGATACGCAGTATTTT
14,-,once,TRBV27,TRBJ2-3,CASRADGRTDTQYF,TGTGCCAGCAGGGCCGATGGTCGAACAGATACGCAGTATTTT
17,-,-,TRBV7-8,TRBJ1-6,CASSRRTQSSYNSPLHF,TGTGCCAGCAGCCGGCGGACACAGAGCTCCTATAATTCACCCCTCCACTTT
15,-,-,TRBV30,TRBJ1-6,CAWSVLNLGNSPLHF,TGTGCCTGGAGTGTACTGAATTTGGGTAATTCACCCCTCCACTTT
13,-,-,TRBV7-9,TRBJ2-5,CASSLGGQETQYF,TGTGCCAGCAGCTTAGGTGGGCAAGAGACCCAGTACTTC
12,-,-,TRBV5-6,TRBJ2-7,CASSSQGYEQYF,TGTGCCAGCAGCTCCCAGGGTTACGAGCAGTACTTC
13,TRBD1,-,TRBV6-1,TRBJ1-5,CARERQGSQPQHF,TGTGCCAGGGAAAGACAGGGGAGCCAGCCCCAGCATTTT